The T cell receptor beta chain described here comes from a study of T cell repertoires in cytomegalovirus infection. Study in general: Public TCR beta signature analysis indicated the presence of both CMV infection and matching HLA type. General observations from the study: CMV-specific TCR beta clonotypes restricted by HLA-C were the ones dominating the ex vivo response.

Concerning this clonotype: Its antigen remains unidentified.

TCRdb re-analysed the reads in MiXCR, keeping a single row per CDR3 protein. The sample lists fewer than 650,000 distinct CDR3 sequences, over 35% occurring once. Germline values: CDR1 SEHNR, CDR2 FQNEAQ (reference sequence). CDR3 length equals 15 residues. With 4 bases removed from V and 7 bases from J, the gap between germline ends came to 16 bases. This chain connects TRBV7-9 to TRBJ1-4; tentatively, D is TRBD1 (5 bases). This TCR derives from a human donor in good health (CMV status not recorded). Some clones in this sample may be carry-over from other donors' samples. The sample was cultured PBMCs, taken from culture after CMV antigen stimulation. The CDR3 region is CASSSSGVDGEKLFF. As DNA, the CDR3 is TGTGCCAGCAGCTCGTCGGGGGTAGATGGTGAAAAACTGTTTTTT.